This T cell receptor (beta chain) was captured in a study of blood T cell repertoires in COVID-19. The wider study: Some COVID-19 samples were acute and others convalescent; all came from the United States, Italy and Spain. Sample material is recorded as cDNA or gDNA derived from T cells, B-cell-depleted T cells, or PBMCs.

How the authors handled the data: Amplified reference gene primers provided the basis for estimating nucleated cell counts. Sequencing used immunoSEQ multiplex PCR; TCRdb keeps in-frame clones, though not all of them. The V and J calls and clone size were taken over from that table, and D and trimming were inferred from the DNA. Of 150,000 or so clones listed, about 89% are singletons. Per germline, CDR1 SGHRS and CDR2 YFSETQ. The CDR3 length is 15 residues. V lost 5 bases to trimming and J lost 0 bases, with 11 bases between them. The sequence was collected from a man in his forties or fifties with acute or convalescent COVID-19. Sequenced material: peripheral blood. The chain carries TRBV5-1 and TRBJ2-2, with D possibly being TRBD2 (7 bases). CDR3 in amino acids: CASRGGAANTGELFF. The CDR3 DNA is TGCGCCAGCAGGGGGGGGGCAGCGAACACCGGGGAGCTGTTTTTT.